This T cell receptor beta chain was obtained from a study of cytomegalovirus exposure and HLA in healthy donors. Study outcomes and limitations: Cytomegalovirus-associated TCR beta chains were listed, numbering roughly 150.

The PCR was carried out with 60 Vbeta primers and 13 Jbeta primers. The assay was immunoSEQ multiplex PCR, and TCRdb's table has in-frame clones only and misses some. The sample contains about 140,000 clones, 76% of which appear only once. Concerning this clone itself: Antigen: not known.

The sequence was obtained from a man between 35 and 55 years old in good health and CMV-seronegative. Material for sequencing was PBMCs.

The CDR3 sequence is CASSLTQEEQYF. The CDR3 DNA is TGTGCCAGCAGCTTGACACAGGAAGAGCAGTACTTC. V is TRBV5-5 and J is TRBJ2-7; D might be TRBD1 (5 bases). Germline-derived CDR1 and CDR2 are SGHKS and YYEKEE (reference sequence). This CDR3 has 12 amino acids. V was pared by 1 base and J by 7 bases, with 9 bases between.